The clone carrying this TCR beta chain was seen just once. What it binds is not known. Germline V CDR1 and CDR2: MNHEY, SMNVEV (reference sequence). V lost 5 bases to trimming and J lost 3 bases; unmatched junction nucleotides: 11. The CDR3 is 18 amino acids. This record belongs to a study of OX40 agonist ivuxolimab in advanced cancers. Study-wide background: Earlier anti-PD-1, anti-PD-L1 or anti-CTLA-4 therapy was permitted; about 38% had received some. Broader study findings: At doses 0.1 to 3.0 mg/kg, CD4+ and CD8+ clones expanded. Some of the lowest clonal expansion was seen in partial responders at 0.1-3.0 mg/kg. CD8+ T cells were the subset that, on average, had more expanded clones than CD4+.

This table comes from immunoSEQ multiplex PCR, and its TCRdb copy is limited to in-frame clones, with some not included. The sample carries 25,000 to 30,000 clones, 92% recorded once. The sample in question was CD4+ or CD8+ T cells sorted from blood, obtained in a trial of the OX40 agonist ivuxolimab. The chain recombines TRBV27 with TRBJ2-4; 12 nucleotides line up with TRBD2. The receptor comes from an adult with an advanced solid tumor such as melanoma, head and neck, liver or kidney cancer. The DNA for the CDR3 is TGTGCCAGCAGTCTAGCGGGAGGGCGAGTCTTGGGCAAAAACATTCAGTACTTC. Translating gives CASSLAGGRVLGKNIQYF.